The entry below gives a single TCR beta chain sequence along with its context. The data derive from a study of blood T cell repertoires in COVID-19. About the study: The United States, Italy and Spain supplied acute and convalescent COVID-19 samples.

Measured with immunoSEQ multiplex PCR; TCRdb has only the in-frame clones, and not every one. In the table there are fewer than 110,000 clones, 88% of which are singletons. V lost 1 base to trimming and J lost 2 bases, with 9 bases between them. The CDR3 is made up of 15 amino acids. Germline V gene sequence: CDR1 MDHEN, CDR2 SYDVKM. The receptor's source is a man over 45 with active or convalescent COVID-19. The sequenced sample consisted of peripheral blood. The V call is TRBV28, the J call TRBJ2-1; possibly TRBD1 for D (6 bases). CDR3: CASSLSGAPYNEQFF. CDR3 in DNA: TGTGCCAGCAGTTTATCAGGGGCCCCCTACAATGAGCAGTTCTTC.